These 23 T cell receptor beta chains share one sample of origin, sequenced in a study of T-cell reconstitution after alpha-beta-depleted transplantation in children. TCRbeta library construction was performed incorporating unique molecular identifiers. TCRdb redid the calling of the PCR reads with MiXCR, one entry per CDR3 protein. The sample lists about 600,000 distinct CDR3 sequences, 23% occurring once. Sequenced material: PBMCs, mostly from graft donor cells, taken 360 days after TCRalphabeta/CD19-depleted stem cell transplant. The receptor set was obtained from a boy under two years old who had a stem cell transplant for acute myeloid leukemia, so the T cells may come from the graft donor.

Only a few counts were recorded for this clonotype. This chain uses TRBV27 with TRBJ2-1; D not resolved. Trimming shortened V by 5 bases and J by 5 bases, and 16 bases separated the two germline ends. This CDR3 has 15 amino acids. Germline V gives CDR1 MNHEY, CDR2 SMNVEV (reference sequence). CDR3 DNA: TGTGCCAGCAGTGCCGACAATCGCCAAAACAATGAGCAGTTCTTC. Translating gives CASSADNRQNNEQFF.

As DNA, the CDR3 is TGTGCCACCAGCAGGCTATGGGATACGCAGTATTTT. Translated: CATSRLWDTQYF. The rearrangement uses TRBV15 and TRBJ2-3; D not resolved. This CDR3 is 12 amino acids long. Trimming took off 3 bases at V and 6 bases at J, with 7 bases between the two ends. Per germline, CDR1 LNHNV and CDR2 YYDKDF (reference sequence).

This clonotype has only a few counts. The gene calls are TRBV7-9 and TRBJ2-1, with unresolved D. Germline values: CDR1 SEHNR, CDR2 FQNEAQ (reference sequence). The CDR3 loop spans 14 amino acids. V was shortened by 5 bases and J by 8 bases, with 16 bases between the two germline ends. The CDR3: CASSPKLSPHEQFF. The CDR3 DNA reads as TGTGCCAGCAGCCCGAAGTTGTCCCCACATGAGCAGTTCTTC.

This chain uses TRBV6-5 with TRBJ2-1; 16 nucleotides align to TRBD2. The CDR3 is 21 amino acids. From germline, CDR1 is MNHEY and CDR2 SVGAGI. The ends lost 6 bases at V and 0 bases at J; junction bases unmatched: 14. CDR3 nucleotide sequence: TGTGCCAGCAGCCCTACTCAGGGGACTAGCGGGGGGGGTAGCTCCTACAATGAGCAGTTCTTC. Its translation: CASSPTQGTSGGGSSYNEQFF.

The chain recombines TRBV6-2 or TRBV6-3 with TRBJ2-3, with 7 bases aligning to TRBD2. CDR1 MNHEY and CDR2 SVGEGT come from the germline V gene. This CDR3 is 16 amino acids long. After removal of 6 bases from V and 0 bases from J, the junction contained 9 bases not matched to a gene. The CDR3 coding sequence is TGTGCCAGCAGGCGGGGGAGCGGCTCTAGCACAGATACGCAGTATTTT. Encoded protein: CASRRGSGSSTDTQYF.

To note about this clonotype: The conserved phenylalanine or tryptophan is not found at the CDR3 terminus, so this likely reflects a read error. The limits of the CDR3 on the DNA are not certain, so only TCRdb's listed CDR3 is given. This chain links TRBV2 with TRBJ2-4; the table's TRBD2 call for D was not verified on the DNA. The V gene's germline CDR1 is SNHLY and CDR2 FYNNEI. The CDR3 is 13 amino acids long, termini counted. CDR3 loop: CASSEAQGPPNPI.

The gene calls are TRBV5-1 and TRBJ2-1; D unclear. The V gene lost 4 bases and the J gene lost 4 bases, with 9 bases spanning the gap. This CDR3 comprises 13 residues. The germline V gene has CDR1 SGHRS and CDR2 YFSETQ. The CDR3 sequence is CASSSFQYNEQFF. CDR3 nucleotides: TGCGCCAGCAGCAGTTTTCAATACAATGAGCAGTTCTTC.

At least ten counts were recorded for this clonotype. This chain connects TRBV24-1 to TRBJ2-3; 14 nucleotides agree with TRBD2. This CDR3 region has 17 residues. The ends lost 3 bases at V and 6 bases at J; junction bases unmatched: 7. The germline V gene has CDR1 KGHDR and CDR2 SFDVKD. CDR3 sequence: CATSDIGLAGGGDTQYF. CDR3 nucleotides: TGTGCCACCAGTGATATCGGACTAGCGGGGGGAGGGGATACGCAGTATTTT.

This clonotype was observed many times. The CDR3 coding sequence is TGCAGTGCTAGAGGCCGAGTTACCTACGAGCAGTACGTC. Its protein is CSARGRVTYEQYV. The chain uses TRBV20-1 and TRBJ2-7; D unresolved. This CDR3 is built from 13 residues. Germline CDR1 and CDR2: DFQATT and SNEGSKA (reference sequence). V was trimmed by 1 base and J by 2 bases, leaving 9 bases between them.

This clonotype was detected many times. The rearrangement links TRBV4-3 to TRBJ1-1; D not resolved. The CDR3 totals 16 residues. Germline values: CDR1 LGHNA, CDR2 YSLEER. Between the trimmed V and J ends, which lost 0 bases and 0 bases, there was a span of 11 bases. The CDR3 nucleotides read TGCGCCAGCAGCCAAGATCGGTTGGGGTTGAACACTGAAGCTTTCTTT. Protein sequence: CASSQDRLGLNTEAFF.

This clonotype was seen a handful of times. The chain links TRBV4-3 to TRBJ1-2; TRBD1 agrees at 7 bases. Germline V gene sequence: CDR1 LGHNA, CDR2 YSLEER. The CDR3 length is 15 residues. With V trimmed by 3 bases and J by 3 bases, 7 bases remained unmatched. The CDR3 loop is CASSQTRQGYYGYTF. DNA of the CDR3: TGCGCCAGCAGCCAGACGCGACAGGGATACTATGGCTACACCTTC.

This clonotype was counted at least ten times. The chain has TRBV20-1 and TRBJ2-1, with 10 bases matching TRBD2. V was clipped by 1 base and J by 10 bases; unmatched bases: 7. The CDR3 has 14 amino acids. The germline CDR1 and CDR2 sequences are DFQATT and SNEGSKA (reference sequence). CDR3 DNA sequence: TGCAGTGCTAGAGTACCGGGACTAGCGTCCGAGCAGTTCTTC. It translates to CSARVPGLASEQFF.

The V and J genes are TRBV21-1 and TRBJ2-1; TRBD1 reflects the table's D call only, with no check against the DNA. TRBV21-1 is listed as a pseudogene. This CDR3 has 16 amino acids. CDR3 nucleotide sequence: TGTGCCAGCAGCGCACCCCCGGGGACAGGGAGCAATGAGCAGTTCTTC. As protein: CASSAPPGTGSNEQFF.

The V call is TRBV20-1, the J call TRBJ2-7; the D gene is possibly TRBD2 (7 bases). The CDR3 is made up of 14 amino acids. V was shortened by 3 bases and J by 0 bases, with 12 bases between the two germline ends. The germline gives CDR1 DFQATT, CDR2 SNEGSKA (reference sequence). Written as DNA, the CDR3 is TGCAGTGCTAGTGCGGGGGCCTCCTCCTACGAGCAGTACTTC. It is translated as CSASAGASSYEQYF.

The V call is TRBV6-1, the J call TRBJ2-5; 13 bases line up with TRBD2. Germline CDR1 and CDR2: MNHNS and SASEGT. This CDR3 is built from 15 residues. J lost 3 bases, V lost 5 bases, and 3 bases had no gene match. The CDR3 DNA follows: TGTGCCAGCAGTACAGGGACTAGCGGGAAAGAGACCCAGTACTTC. It specifies CASSTGTSGKETQYF.

This clonotype has a handful of counts. CDR3 DNA: TGCAGTGCTTGGCAGGGACTAGCCAAAAACATTCAGTACTTC. Its translation is CSAWQGLAKNIQYF. The chain employs TRBV20-1 and TRBJ2-4, with a possible D match to TRBD2 (6 bases). This CDR3 spans 14 amino acids. The germline gives CDR1 DFQATT, CDR2 SNEGSKA (reference sequence). Trimming removed 5 bases from V and 0 bases from J, with 11 bases in between.

This sequence joins TRBV9 and TRBJ1-5; 8 bases match TRBD1. Trimming removed 0 bases from V and 4 bases from J; junction bases left unmatched: 3. The CDR3 length is 15 residues. Germline CDR1 SGDLS, CDR2 YYNGEE. Written as DNA, the CDR3 is TGTGCCAGCAGCGTAGACGGGGACAGGAATCAGCCCCAGCATTTT. The encoded protein is CASSVDGDRNQPQHF.

This clonotype appeared a single time. V usage is TRBV11-2 and J usage is TRBJ1-2, with D maybe TRBD1 (6 bases). This CDR3 contains 15 residues. Germline V lookup: CDR1 SGHAT, CDR2 FQNNGV. V shed 2 bases and J shed 6 bases, with 16 bases lying between them. The CDR3 sequence: CASSLQQGRGNGYTF. DNA for the CDR3: TGTGCCAGCAGCTTACAACAGGGACGTGGGAATGGCTACACCTTC.

This clonotype appeared many times. The chain employs TRBV12-3 or TRBV12-4 and TRBJ2-4, with 9 positions matching TRBD2. V gave up 4 bases and J gave up 2 bases; unmatched junction bases: 9. The CDR3 has 17 residues. For the CDR3, the DNA is TGTGCCAGCAGTTCTATGCGGGGGGGCCGAACCAAAAACATTCAGTACTTC. Its translation is CASSSMRGGRTKNIQYF.

The DNA for the CDR3 is TGTGCCAGCAGGGCCCGCTTGGCACTGAACACCGGGGAGCTGTTTTTT. This codes for CASRARLALNTGELFF. The chain joins TRBV6-1 to TRBJ2-2; D is undetermined. Germline lookup yields CDR1 MNHNS and CDR2 SASEGT. The CDR3 consists of 16 residues. Trimming took 6 bases from V and 1 from J, leaving 15 bases between them.

This rearrangement joins TRBV28 to TRBJ1-1; maybe TRBD1 (6 bases). The length of the CDR3 is 15 residues. Trimming left V 7 bases short and J 5 bases short, with 20 bases between. Germline V gives CDR1 MDHEN, CDR2 SYDVKM. The CDR3 protein is CASTSNGGGWTEAFF. In DNA, the CDR3 is TGTGCCAGCACCTCTAACGGCGGGGGCTGGACTGAAGCTTTCTTT.

CDR3 protein: CASSLGAFWGTGELFF. CDR3 bases: TGTGCCAGCAGCTTGGGTGCGTTTTGGGGCACCGGGGAGCTGTTTTTT. V and J are TRBV5-5 and TRBJ2-2; no clear D. The CDR3 covers 16 residues. Trimming took off 0 bases at V and 4 bases at J, with 13 bases between the two ends. Germline loops: CDR1 SGHKS, CDR2 YYEKEE (reference sequence).

The table lists this clonotype with a few counts. The chain has TRBV20-1 and TRBJ2-7; possibly TRBD1 for D (5 bases). Trimming took off 4 bases at V and 2 bases at J, with 12 bases between the two ends. Germline V CDR1 and CDR2: DFQATT, SNEGSKA (reference sequence). This CDR3 is 13 amino acids long. Written as DNA, the CDR3 is TGCAGTGCTAATCGACAGAGCACCTACGAGCAGTACGTC. Amino acid sequence: CSANRQSTYEQYV.